Here is one T cell receptor (beta chain) with its context. This specimen belongs to a study of sequential checkpoint blockade in melanoma. Whole-study context: Maintenance nivolumab came after either treatment sequence.

Generated by immunoSEQ multiplex PCR, the TCRdb table keeps only in-frame clones and is missing some. The sample yields about 37,000 clones, over 30% seen once. Described treatment: randomized to nivolumab then ipilimumab (arm A) or the reverse (arm B). Per germline, CDR1 SGHDN and CDR2 FVKESK. The CDR3 extends over 13 amino acids. V shed 4 bases and J 7 bases; nucleotides not matched to a gene: 6. This chain uses TRBV14 with TRBJ2-7; 8 nucleotides match TRBD1. The receptor's source is a human donor with melanoma. The sequences come from tumor tissue (inferred from file names), collected from a patient given nivolumab and ipilimumab in sequence. CDR3 bases: TGTGCCAGCAGCCTGGACAGGGTGCGTGAGCAGTACTTC. Its translation is CASSLDRVREQYF.